This is a list of T cell receptor beta chains from one sample in a study of blood T cells in healthy people across ages. TCRdb reanalysed the 5' RACE reads using MiXCR and keeps one entry per CDR3 protein. The sample has around 710,000 distinct CDR3 sequences, 40% to 45% seen once; the top ten hold around 20%. The specimen sequenced was blood. These receptors were taken from a woman between 55 and 75 years old in good health. Each CDR3 is given with its conserved first and last residue. The D gene is left open where the match is weak. Not all rows give a size; the values are once, few, many and, for expanded clones, a class.

j_call clone_size d_call v_call cdr3_nt cdr3_aa
TRBJ2-7 . . TRBV29-1 TGCGGCGTTGGGAAGGGGCTGAGCTACGAGCAGTACTTC CGVGKGLSYEQYF
TRBJ2-1 many . TRBV12-3/TRBV12-4 TGTGCCAGCAGTTTGACTAGACTTCCTTCTGGGGAGCAGTTCTTC CASSLTRLPSGEQFF
TRBJ1-2 . . TRBV5-1 TGCGCCAGCAGCTTGCTCGGGACGGTGCCCTCGTATGGCTACACCTTC CASSLLGTVPSYGYTF
TRBJ2-5 . . TRBV12-3/TRBV12-4 TGTGCCAGCAGTCCCTCGGGCCTTCGTCGAAATGAGCAGTACTTC CASSPSGLRRNEQYF
TRBJ2-3 . TRBD2 TRBV25-1 TGTGCCAGCAGTGGTTTGACTAGCGGGGCGGTAGATACGCAGTATTTT CASSGLTSGAVDTQYF
TRBJ1-1 . . TRBV20-1 TGCAGTGCTAGAGAGGAGGCCGACGGGGCAGCTTTCTTT CSAREEADGAAFF
TRBJ2-4 . . TRBV3-1 TGTGCCAGCAGCCCAGGGCCCCCCCTGGGCATTCAGTACTTC CASSPGPPLGIQYF
TRBJ2-5 . TRBD2 TRBV5-1 TGCGCCAGCAGCATCCTAACTAGCGGGGGGGTTGATGAGCAGTACTTC CASSILTSGGVDEQYF
TRBJ1-5 . . TRBV12-3/TRBV12-4 TGTGCCAGCAGGGAGAGGAAGAATCAGCCCCAGCATTTT CASRERKNQPQHF
TRBJ2-1 . . TRBV12-5 TGTGCTAGTGGTTTGCTCATCAATCACCGGGACAAAAACTACAATGAGCAGTTCTTC CASGLLINHRDKNYNEQFF
TRBJ2-3 many . TRBV4-2 TGTGCCAGCAGCCCCCGGTCCGAAGATACGCAGTATTTT CASSPRSEDTQYF
TRBJ1-5 few . TRBV11-2 TGTGCCAGCAGCCTCAACTTAGGTGGCAATCAGCCCCAGCATTTT CASSLNLGGNQPQHF
TRBJ1-1 . . TRBV9 TGTGCCAGCGGCGTAGTGGGTCCTAAGAGCACTGAAGCTTTCTTT CASGVVGPKSTEAFF
TRBJ2-5 . TRBD2 TRBV20-1 TGCAGTGCTAGCCCCAGGACTAGCGGGATCCAAGAGACCCAGTACTTC CSASPRTSGIQETQYF
TRBJ2-1 . TRBD2 TRBV29-1 TGCAGCGTTGAAATAGCGGGAGCTAGCAATGAGCAGTTCTTC CSVEIAGASNEQFF
TRBJ2-2 . . TRBV2 TGTGCCAGCAGTGAAGTACACGTATTGGGTAGCACCGGGGAGCTGTTTTTT CASSEVHVLGSTGELFF
TRBJ1-4 many TRBD1 TRBV29-1 TGCAGCCCGATCGGACCGGGACAGGGTAATGAAAAACTGTTTTTT CSPIGPGQGNEKLFF
TRBJ1-5 . . TRBV6-5 TGTGCCAGCGCCCATTTTAAGGGGAGTCAGCCCCAGCATTTT CASAHFKGSQPQHF
TRBJ1-2 few . TRBV3-1 TGTGCCAGCAGCCAAGGGGACCTCTATGGCTACACCTTC CASSQGDLYGYTF
TRBJ1-1 few . TRBV7-2 TGTGCCAGCAGCTCTAATCGACGGGTGCCCACTGAAGCTTTCTTT CASSSNRRVPTEAFF
TRBJ2-7 few . TRBV20-1 TGCAGTGCTAGCGCGGCAGGACTTTCCTACGAGCAGTACTTC CSASAAGLSYEQYF
TRBJ1-2 many . TRBV5-4 TGTGCCAGCAGCTCCGGACACTATGGCTACACCTTC CASSSGHYGYTF
TRBJ2-7 . . TRBV5-1 TGCGCCAGCAGCTTGTACCCCACCGGGACCACCTCCTACGAGCAGTACTTC CASSLYPTGTTSYEQYF
TRBJ2-4 few . TRBV6-5 TGTGCCAGCAGTTACTCGAACGGGGGCCAAAACATTCAGTACTTC CASSYSNGGQNIQYF
TRBJ1-1 . . TRBV28 TGTGCCAGCAGTTGGCCCAGGGGCAACACTGAAGCTTTCTTT CASSWPRGNTEAFF
TRBJ1-5 few TRBD1 TRBV2 TGTGCCAGCAGCGGGGACAGGGAAGATCAGCCCCAGCATTTT CASSGDREDQPQHF
TRBJ2-1 . TRBD2 TRBV20-1 TGCAGTGCTAGAGATTTGAGAAGCGGGGGGGCCCTTGAGCAGTTCTTC CSARDLRSGGALEQFF
TRBJ1-5 . . TRBV6-6 TGTGCCAGCAGCCGAGCACAAGGGGGAAGCCAGCCCCAGCATTTT CASSRAQGGSQPQHF
TRBJ2-7 . . TRBV29-1 TGCAGCGTCGAGGGGTCCAGGGGGGCGGAGCAAGTCCAGTACTTC CSVEGSRGAEQVQYF
TRBJ2-7 . TRBD2 TRBV20-1 TGCAGTGCTAGGACTAGCGGGAGTGGGGGCGAGCAGTACTTC CSARTSGSGGEQYF
TRBJ1-1 . . TRBV30 TGTGCCTGGAGTGTAATGGTGAACACTGAAGCTTTCTTT CAWSVMVNTEAFF
TRBJ1-1 . . TRBV10-3 TGTGCCATCAGTCCAGGGAACACTGAAGCTTTCTTT CAISPGNTEAFF
TRBJ2-7 . . TRBV12-3/TRBV12-4 TGTGCCAGCAGATATGGCTCTTCAGACGAGCAGTACTTC CASRYGSSDEQYF
TRBJ2-2 . TRBD2 TRBV27 TGTGCCAGCAGTAAGCGGGGGGGCGGCGGGGAGCTGTTTTTT CASSKRGGGGELFF
TRBJ1-2 . TRBD1 TRBV3-1 TGTGTCAGCAGACAGGGGGCCCATGGCTACACCTTC CVSRQGAHGYTF
TRBJ1-1 . . TRBV29-1 TGCAGCGTGTTACAGGGTAGCACTGAAGCTTTCTTT CSVLQGSTEAFF
TRBJ2-6 . . TRBV20-1 TGCAGTGCTAGTAAGGGTACAGGGGCCAACGTCCTGACTTTC CSASKGTGANVLTF
TRBJ1-1 . . TRBV4-1 TGCGCCAGCAGCCTGATGGGGACGTCGGACACTGAAGCTTTCTTT CASSLMGTSDTEAFF
TRBJ1-2 . TRBD1 TRBV20-1 TGCAGTGCTAGTGGGACAGATGGCTACACCTTC CSASGTDGYTF
TRBJ2-4 once . TRBV4-3 TGCGCCAGCAGGGCCCTGGGATTGGGGAAAGCCAAAAACATTCAGTACTTC CASRALGLGKAKNIQYF
TRBJ1-1 . . TRBV10-3 TGTGCCATCAGTGAGGGAATGAACACTGAAGCTTTCTTT CAISEGMNTEAFF
TRBJ1-1 . . TRBV12-3/TRBV12-4 TGTGCCAGCTATATAGGACAGTATGACACTGAAGCTTTCTTT CASYIGQYDTEAFF
TRBJ2-5 once . TRBV20-1 TGCAGTGCTAGCAGTCAGGGCTGGCAAGAGACCCAGTACTTC CSASSQGWQETQYF
TRBJ1-6 few TRBD1 TRBV20-1 TGCAGTGCTGGGGGACAGGGGGCAGTTAATTCACCCCTCCACTTT CSAGGQGAVNSPLHF
TRBJ2-7 few TRBD1 TRBV20-1 TGCAGTGCCCGGAGACAGGGGGCCTCTACCTACGAGCAGTACTTC CSARRQGASTYEQYF
TRBJ2-7 few . TRBV6-6 TGTGCCAGCAGGTTGGGGCAGAGCTTCTACGAGCAGTACTTC CASRLGQSFYEQYF
TRBJ2-7 few . TRBV3-1 TGTGCCAGCAGCCGCAGAGAGATAGGGGAGCAGTACTTC CASSRREIGEQYF
TRBJ1-1 . . TRBV20-1 TGCAGTGCTGAGGGGGGCCTGGGAGCCCATGGGACTGAAGCTTTCTTT CSAEGGLGAHGTEAFF
TRBJ2-7 few . TRBV4-3 TGCGCCAGCAGCCAAGATTGGGTAGGGTCCTACGAGCAGTACTTC CASSQDWVGSYEQYF
TRBJ1-1 . . TRBV10-3 TGTGCCATCAGTGACGGTTCCGGCCATTGGAGTGCTTTCTTT CAISDGSGHWSAFF
TRBJ2-7 many TRBD2 TRBV7-2 TGTGCCAGCACCCCTAGCGGGAGCGCTTCCTACGAGCAGTACTTC CASTPSGSASYEQYF
TRBJ2-3 many TRBD2 TRBV6-5 TGTGCCAGCAGTTACGGACTAGCGGGCACAGATACGCAGTATTTT CASSYGLAGTDTQYF
TRBJ2-5 . . TRBV7-2 TGTGCCAGCGCCCAAGGGTACCAAGAGACCCAGTACTTC CASAQGYQETQYF
TRBJ2-1 few . TRBV6-5 TGTGCCAGCAGTGACCCTCCCAGGCAGTTCTTC CASSDPPRQFF
TRBJ2-1 . . TRBV20-1 TGCAGTGCTGCCGGACAGTCTCGGGCAAATGAGCAGTTCTTC CSAAGQSRANEQFF